The 3 T cell receptor beta chains in this list originate from one sample, sequenced in a study of blood T cell repertoires in COVID-19. Here immunoSEQ multiplex PCR was the method, and the copy in TCRdb shows in-frame clones only, minus some. Here the sample spans 75,000 to 95,000 clones, roughly 84% being singletons. Source material: peripheral blood. Source of these receptors: a man aged 60 to 69 with acute or convalescent COVID-19.

The CDR3 coding sequence is TGTGCCAGCAGTTACGGCCGGGTCCCCAATCAGCCCCAGCATTTT. This translates into CASSYGRVPNQPQHF. The J gene is TRBJ1-5, the V gene TRBV6-2 or TRBV6-3; no firm D call. The CDR3 is 15 residues long. The germline gives CDR1 MNHEY, CDR2 SVGEGT. Trimming took 2 bases from V and 3 from J, leaving 11 bases between them.

CDR3 DNA: TGTGCCACCAGCAGACAGGTTTCCTACAATGAGCAGTTCTTC. Encoded protein: CATSRQVSYNEQFF. The chain links TRBV15 to TRBJ2-1; D is uncertain. Per the germline V gene, CDR1 is LNHNV and CDR2 is YYDKDF (reference sequence). The V end was cut by 2 bases, the J end by 1 base, with 6 bases between. The length of the CDR3 is 14 residues. The variable domain in full, with the rest retrieved from reference TRBV15 and TRBJ2-1, is DAMVIQNPRYQVTQFGKPVTLSCSQTLNHNVMYWYQQKSSQAPKLLFHYYDKDFNNEADTPDNFQSRRPNTSFCFLDIRSPGLGDTAMYLCATSRQVSYNEQFFGPGTRLTVL.

This chain connects TRBV5-6 to TRBJ1-6, with 10 bases lining up with TRBD1. V trimming: 0 bases; J trimming: 10 bases; junction bases outside the gene matches: 7. CDR1 is SGHDT and CDR2 is YYEEEE in the germline V gene. There are 16 residues in the CDR3. CDR3 protein: CASSLGTGGWDSPLHF. DNA of the CDR3: TGTGCCAGCAGCTTGGGGACAGGGGGTTGGGACTCACCCCTCCACTTT.